This T cell receptor (beta chain) is from a study of cytomegalovirus exposure and HLA in healthy donors. Study conclusions and caveats: According to reports, the classifier identified cytomegalovirus status with high specificity and sensitivity. An observed cluster of highly shared sequence variants was recorded as a likely sequencing artifact. Analyzed later, association rates of TCRs varied across HLA loci, with DRB1 most and HLA-C fewest. More clonal expansion characterized HLA-associated TCR beta chains than equally common others in a later analysis.

In the PCR, 60 Vbeta and 13 Jbeta primers were used. Sequencing used immunoSEQ multiplex PCR; TCRdb keeps in-frame clones, though not all of them. The sample shows 170,000 or so clones, 70% to 80% of them seen only once. V was clipped by 5 bases and J by 4 bases, with 12 bases between them. This CDR3 has 14 residues. Germline V lookup: CDR1 LNHDA, CDR2 SQIVND (reference sequence). The sample holds a few counts of this clone. Its cognate antigen is unknown. This TCR was recovered from a man in his sixties in good health and CMV-seronegative. The sequencing sample was made of PBMCs. The chain combines TRBV19 with TRBJ2-1; D not resolved. CDR3 amino acids: CASSASGPYNEQFF. As DNA, the CDR3 is TGTGCCAGTAGTGCCTCCGGTCCATACAATGAGCAGTTCTTC.